These T cell receptor beta chains were read from a single sample in a study of blood T cell repertoires in COVID-19. Here immunoSEQ multiplex PCR was the method, and the copy in TCRdb shows in-frame clones only, minus some. The sample consists of about 56,000 clones, more than 70% of them appearing once. The source material was peripheral blood. Source of these receptors: a man in his 60s with COVID-19, enrolled during active disease. Both conserved end residues are part of each CDR3. A D gene is named only where the DNA matches it firmly. Clone size is given for some rows only: seen once, a few or many times, or a class if the clone is expanded.

V gene	J gene	D gene	CDR3 length	clone size	CDR3 DNA	CDR3 protein
TRBV5-1	TRBJ1-1	.	16	.	TGCGCCAGCAGGCGCGGCTCGGCGGGCATGAACACTGAAGCTTTCTTT	CASRRGSAGMNTEAFF
TRBV28	TRBJ2-7	TRBD2	17	.	TGTGCCAGTGCTTTAGCGGGACGGCGGATCAGGACCTACGAGCAGTACTTC	CASALAGRRIRTYEQYF
TRBV5-1	TRBJ2-3	.	16	.	TGCGCCAGCAGCTTGGCCGATTTCCCAGGCACAGATACGCAGTATTTT	CASSLADFPGTDTQYF
TRBV7-3	TRBJ1-1	.	14	.	TGTGCCAGCAGCCCTAGGGGGTCGGGCACTGAAGCTTTCTTT	CASSPRGSGTEAFF
TRBV9	TRBJ1-1	.	13	.	TGTGCCAGCAGCCCTAGGGGCCCCACTGAAGCTTTCTTT	CASSPRGPTEAFF
TRBV7-9	TRBJ1-6	TRBD1	17	.	TGTGCCAGCAGAAATAGTTGGGGACAGGACGATAATTCACCCCTCCACTTT	CASRNSWGQDDNSPLHF
TRBV2	TRBJ1-1	.	14	once	TGTGCCAGCAGTGGGGGGCAGGGCGTCGCTGAAGCTTTCTTT	CASSGGQGVAEAFF
TRBV12-5	TRBJ2-7	.	11	.	TGTGCTAGTGGTTTGGTCAGGGAGCAGTACTTC	CASGLVREQYF
TRBV4-1	TRBJ1-1	.	14	once	TGCGCCAGCAGCTCCCGACTGAAAAACACTGAAGCTTTCTTT	CASSSRLKNTEAFF
TRBV10-3	TRBJ1-1	TRBD1	16	.	TGTGCCATCAGTGTCAAAGACAGGGGGAGGAACACTGAAGCTTTCTTT	CAISVKDRGRNTEAFF
TRBV11-2	TRBJ1-6	.	15	.	TGTGCCAGCAGCTTGGTTGCACAGGGAGTTGGACCCCTCCACTTT	CASSLVAQGVGPLHF
TRBV4-1	TRBJ1-2	.	15	.	TGCGCCAGCAGCCAAGACAGGGAGGTATTCTATGGCTACACCTTC	CASSQDREVFYGYTF
TRBV4-2	TRBJ1-2	TRBD1	15	once	TGTGCCAGCAGCCAAGAATTTACAGGGGGCGATGGCTACACCTTC	CASSQEFTGGDGYTF
TRBV6-5	TRBJ2-1	.	15	.	TGTGCCAGCCAAGTTCTACCTAGCTCCTACAATGAGCAGTTCTTC	CASQVLPSSYNEQFF
TRBV9	TRBJ2-7	.	12	.	TGTGCCAGCAGCCCCCGCTACTACGAGCAGTACTTC	CASSPRYYEQYF
TRBV7-6	TRBJ1-3	.	16	.	TGTGCCAGCAGCCTAGCCGGAAGAAACAGGGGAAACACCATATATTTT	CASSLAGRNRGNTIYF
TRBV10-2	TRBJ1-3	.	13	.	TGCGCCAGCAGTGACTCGGCCAGGGGCACCATATATTTT	CASSDSARGTIYF
TRBV21-1	TRBJ2-4	.	14	few	TGTGCCACTTCCCGGACTGCTGTCAAAAACATTCAGTACTTC	CATSRTAVKNIQYF
TRBV29-1	TRBJ2-2	.	13	.	TGCAGCGTTGAACCGGGAGATAACGGGGAGCTGTTTTTT	CSVEPGDNGELFF
TRBV12-3/TRBV12-4	TRBJ1-5	TRBD1	13	.	TGTGCCAGCATTCCTACAGGGGATCAGCCCCAGCATTTT	CASIPTGDQPQHF
TRBV18	TRBJ2-2	.	17	few	TGTGCCAGCTCACCACAGGAGGCGGGGCAGAACACCGGGGAGCTGTTTTTT	CASSPQEAGQNTGELFF
TRBV28	TRBJ1-1	TRBD1	14	few	TGTGCCAGCAGGACGGGACAGCTAAACACTGAAGCTTTCTTT	CASRTGQLNTEAFF
TRBV28	TRBJ1-4	.	17	.	TGTGCCAGCAGTTTATGGTCTGACAGCTTAGTTAATGAAAAACTGTTTTTT	CASSLWSDSLVNEKLFF
TRBV10-3	TRBJ2-1	TRBD2	14	.	TGTGCCATCTCCGGACTAGCGGGAGTAAATGAGCAGTTCTTC	CAISGLAGVNEQFF
TRBV6-1	TRBJ2-1	.	14	.	TGTGCCAGCAGTGAACACCAGGGGGGCAATGAGCAGTTCTTC	CASSEHQGGNEQFF
TRBV19	TRBJ1-2	.	12	.	TGTGCCAGTAGTGAACAGTTTGATGGCTACACCTTC	CASSEQFDGYTF
TRBV28	TRBJ1-5	.	18	.	TGTGCCAGCAGTTTAGAGGTCGCCAGGGCTCCTAGCAATCAGCCCCAGCATTTT	CASSLEVARAPSNQPQHF
TRBV6-1	TRBJ2-1	.	17	once	TGTGCCAGCAGTGAATCCCTATGGGACTCCACCTACAATGAGCAGTTCTTC	CASSESLWDSTYNEQFF
TRBV19	TRBJ1-5	TRBD1	14	.	TGTGCCAGTAGCCAGGGACAGTCAAATCAGCCCCAGCATTTT	CASSQGQSNQPQHF
TRBV28	TRBJ2-7	.	14	.	TGTGCCAGCAGTTTAGTGAGCGGGCCTAAGGAGCAGTACTTC	CASSLVSGPKEQYF
TRBV6-1	TRBJ2-5	TRBD2	20	.	TGTGCCAGCAGTGAAAAAGGCCGCGGGTTTATAGCGGGGCACCAAGAGACCCAGTACTTC	CASSEKGRGFIAGHQETQYF
TRBV28	TRBJ2-6	.	15	once	TGTGCCAGCAGTTTCATAGGGGCTGGGGCCAACGTCCTGACTTTC	CASSFIGAGANVLTF
TRBV6-5	TRBJ2-3	.	12	.	TGTGCCAGCACGGGGGACACAGATACGCAGTATTTT	CASTGDTDTQYF